A single sample is the source of the 15 T cell receptor beta chains below, sequenced in a study of high-grade serous ovarian cancer treatment subgroups. Tumor tissue was taken before any definitive surgery or chemotherapy was given. TCRdb's copy holds only in-frame clones and misses some; the assay was immunoSEQ multiplex PCR. The data hold 550 to 900 clones, with 76% observed a single time. Sequencing used tumor tissue. These receptors were taken from a human donor with high-grade serous ovarian cancer.

The chain has TRBV7-6 and TRBJ2-5, with D possibly being TRBD1 (5 bases). Germline V gene sequence: CDR1 SGHVS, CDR2 FNYEAQ. V was cut by 6 bases and J by 7 bases, with 9 bases left in between. The CDR3 runs to 11 residues. The CDR3 loop reads CASRTRGTQYF. CDR3 DNA sequence: TGTGCCAGCAGAACAAGGGGGACCCAGTACTTC.

This clone was counted a single time. This chain joins TRBV28 and TRBJ2-2; D ambiguous. CDR1 is MDHEN and CDR2 is SYDVKM in the germline V gene. The CDR3 has 14 residues. With 3 bases removed from V and 5 bases from J, the gap between germline ends came to 10 bases. This CDR3 is CASSFVGWTGELFF. CDR3 DNA sequence: TGTGCCAGCAGTTTTGTAGGATGGACCGGGGAGCTGTTTTTT. The full variable domain, completed using reference TRBV28 and TRBJ2-2, is DVKVTQSSRYLVKRTGEKVFLECVQDMDHENMFWYRQDPGLGLRLIYFSYDVKMKEKGDIPEGYSVSREKKERFSLILESASTNQTSMYLCASSFVGWTGELFFGEGSRLTVL.

This chain uses TRBV28 with TRBJ2-1; the match to TRBD2 covers 10 bases. From germline, CDR1 is MDHEN and CDR2 SYDVKM. V gave up 5 bases and J gave up 4 bases; unmatched junction bases: 8. The CDR3 has 16 residues. The CDR3 sequence is CASSLLAGDTYNEQFF. CDR3 nucleotide sequence: TGTGCCAGCAGTCTCCTAGCGGGAGATACGTACAATGAGCAGTTCTTC.

The chain recombines TRBV6-4 with TRBJ2-2; 9 bases fit TRBD2. J lost 1 base, V lost 6 bases, and 3 bases had no gene match. The CDR3 is 15 amino acids. Germline CDR1 MRHNA, CDR2 SNTAGT. The DNA of the CDR3 is TGTGCCAGCAGCCCGACTAGCGGGAACACCGGGGAGCTGTTTTTT. Amino acids: CASSPTSGNTGELFF.

The V call is TRBV27, the J call TRBJ2-3; 12 positions match TRBD2. This CDR3 comprises 20 residues. Germline CDR1 MNHEY, CDR2 SMNVEV (reference sequence). V gave up 3 bases and J gave up 2 bases; unmatched junction bases: 15. The DNA of the CDR3 is TGTGCCAGCAGTTTCGAATCTCTAGCGGGAGGGCTTTCTACCACAGATACGCAGTATTTT. This sequence encodes CASSFESLAGGLSTTDTQYF.

V gene TRBV6-5 combines with J gene TRBJ2-4, with a weak D call TRBD2 (6 bases). The CDR3 has 16 amino acids. V dropped 2 bases and J dropped 0 bases, with 11 bases sitting between them. Germline CDR1 reads MNHEY; CDR2 reads SVGAGI. CDR3: CASSYRGTGAKNIQYF. In nucleotides, the CDR3 is TGTGCCAGCAGTTACCGGGGGACGGGAGCCAAAAACATTCAGTACTTC.

This clone was seen only once. This specimen includes other DNA sequences encoding the same CDR3. V gene TRBV18 combines with J gene TRBJ1-2, with no clear D. The CDR3 loop spans 15 amino acids. Germline values: CDR1 KGHSH, CDR2 LQKENI. Trimming stripped 0 bases from V and 0 bases from J, with 8 bases between. The CDR3 loop is CASSPPAGTNYGYTF. As DNA, the CDR3 is TGTGCCAGCTCACCACCGGCAGGAACTAACTATGGCTACACCTTC.

The J gene is TRBJ2-7, the V gene TRBV19, with D possibly called TRBD1 or TRBD2 (5 bases each). Germline V gene lookup returns CDR1 LNHDA and CDR2 SQIVND (reference sequence). This CDR3 spans 11 amino acids. V was trimmed by 10 bases and J by 3 bases, leaving 10 bases between them. CDR3 nucleotide sequence: TGTGCCACGGGGCAGCACTACGAGCAGTACTTC. It yields the protein CATGQHYEQYF.

The rearrangement uses TRBV28 and TRBJ1-2, with a weak D call TRBD1 (6 bases). CDR1 is MDHEN and CDR2 is SYDVKM in the germline V gene. This CDR3 region has 14 residues. Trimming shortened V by 3 bases and J by 3 bases, and 11 bases separated the two germline ends. DNA of the CDR3: TGTGCCAGCAGTTTTAACAGGGCTTACTATGGCTACACCTTC. This sequence encodes CASSFNRAYYGYTF.

The chain couples TRBV4-2 to TRBJ1-1; 8 bases are a match to TRBD1. V lost 1 base, J lost 1 base, and 5 bases stayed unmatched. Germline assignment: CDR1 LGHNA and CDR2 YNFKEQ. The CDR3 extends over 16 amino acids. The CDR3 nucleotides are TGTGCCAGCAGCCAAGTCTTTGGGACAGGGAACACTGAAGCTTTCTTT. Its protein product is CASSQVFGTGNTEAFF.

This clone was found once. This chain uses TRBV5-6 with TRBJ2-1; D unresolved. Germline V CDR1 and CDR2: SGHDT, YYEEEE. This CDR3 spans 12 amino acids. The germline V and J ends were trimmed by 4 bases and 9 bases, with 11 bases remaining between them. CDR3 nucleotides: TGTGCCAGCAGCCAACTCCTTGGTGAGCAGTTCTTC. It is translated as CASSQLLGEQFF.

The gene calls are TRBV28 and TRBJ2-1; 9 positions match TRBD2. CDR1 and CDR2 (germline): MDHEN, SYDVKM. This CDR3 comprises 14 residues. Unmatched junction bases numbered 9, after V lost 6 bases and J lost 9 bases. The CDR3 reads CASRIRAGGIEQFF. For the CDR3, the DNA is TGTGCCAGCAGAATTAGAGCGGGGGGCATTGAGCAGTTCTTC.

By sample fraction, this clone is large. This chain joins TRBV7-9 and TRBJ2-1; possible D gene TRBD1, 5 bases. V was clipped by 1 base and J by 5 bases, with 12 bases between them. The CDR3 spans 15 residues. Germline V gene data show CDR1 as SEHNR and CDR2 as FQNEAQ (reference sequence). CDR3 in DNA: TGTGCCAGCAGCTTAGGCGCAGGGTGGGACAATGAGCAGTTCTTC. Translating gives CASSLGAGWDNEQFF.

The V and J genes are TRBV6-1 and TRBJ1-2; D unresolved. V lost 7 bases and J 8 bases, leaving 11 bases between the germline ends. The CDR3 runs to 11 residues. From germline, CDR1 is MNHNS and CDR2 SASEGT. CDR3 residues: CASMVETGYTF. DNA for the CDR3: TGTGCCAGCATGGTGGAGACGGGCTACACCTTC.

J is TRBJ1-1 and V is TRBV7-2; the D gene is possibly TRBD1 (5 bases). V was pared by 4 bases and J by 5 bases, with 17 bases between. CDR1 and CDR2 from the germline V gene are SGHTA and FQGNSA. The CDR3 is made up of 15 amino acids. CDR3 protein: CASSSQGGVMTEAFF. In DNA form, the CDR3 reads TGTGCCAGCAGCTCCCAGGGTGGAGTAATGACTGAAGCTTTCTTT.